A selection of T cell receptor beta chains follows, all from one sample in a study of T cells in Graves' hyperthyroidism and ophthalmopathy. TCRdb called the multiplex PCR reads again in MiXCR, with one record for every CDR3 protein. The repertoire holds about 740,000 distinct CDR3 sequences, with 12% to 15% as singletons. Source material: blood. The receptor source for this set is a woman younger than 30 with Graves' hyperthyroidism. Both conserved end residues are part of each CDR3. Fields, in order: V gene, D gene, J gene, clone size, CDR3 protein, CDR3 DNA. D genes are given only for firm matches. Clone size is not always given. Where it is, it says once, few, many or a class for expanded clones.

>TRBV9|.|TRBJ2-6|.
CASRKQGSGANVLTF
TGTGCCAGCAGAAAACAGGGCTCTGGGGCCAACGTCCTGACTTTC
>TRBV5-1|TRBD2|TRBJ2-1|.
CASSYSGTSHKRNEQFF
TGCGCCAGCAGCTACTCCGGGACTAGCCACAAGAGGAATGAGCAGTTCTTC
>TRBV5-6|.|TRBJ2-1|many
CASSSWVSPYNEQFF
TGTGCCAGCAGCTCCTGGGTCTCTCCCTACAATGAGCAGTTCTTC
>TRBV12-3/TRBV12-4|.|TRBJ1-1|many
CASSPGTDNTEAFF
TGTGCCAGCAGCCCCGGGACCGATAACACTGAAGCTTTCTTT
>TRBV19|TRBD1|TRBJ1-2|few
CASSIGTEGHGYTF
TGTGCCAGTAGTATCGGGACAGAAGGTCATGGCTACACCTTC
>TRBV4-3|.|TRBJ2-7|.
CASSQEGRDSYEQYF
TGCGCCAGCAGCCAAGAAGGGCGGGACTCCTACGAGCAGTACTTC
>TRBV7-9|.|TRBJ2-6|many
CASSRSGAQSSGANVLTF
TGTGCCAGCAGCAGGTCCGGGGCGCAAAGCTCTGGGGCCAACGTCCTGACTTTC
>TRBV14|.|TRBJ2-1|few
CASSPQGVGGEQFF
TGTGCCAGCAGCCCCCAAGGGGTTGGGGGTGAGCAGTTCTTC
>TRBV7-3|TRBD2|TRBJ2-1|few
CASSAPWTSNEQFF
TGTGCCAGCAGCGCCCCGTGGACTAGCAATGAGCAGTTCTTC
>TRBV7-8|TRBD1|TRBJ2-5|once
CASSLAGTVPRGDF
TGTGCCAGCAGCTTAGCCGGGACAGTGCCACGGGGAGACTTC
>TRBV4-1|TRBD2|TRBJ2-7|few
CASSHRPGLASPSYEQYF
TGCGCCAGCAGCCACCGCCCGGGACTAGCGAGCCCCTCCTACGAGCAGTACTTC
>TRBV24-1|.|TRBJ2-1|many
CATSDPSGERPRDNEQFF
TGTGCCACCAGTGACCCCTCGGGGGAGAGACCCAGGGACAATGAGCAGTTCTTC
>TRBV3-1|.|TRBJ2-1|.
CASSPSGLPGSEQFF
TGTGCCAGCAGCCCGTCGGGACTCCCGGGGAGCGAGCAGTTCTTC
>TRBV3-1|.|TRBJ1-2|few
CASSHGGRGNYGYTF
TGTGCCAGCAGCCACGGCGGCAGGGGTAACTATGGCTACACCTTC
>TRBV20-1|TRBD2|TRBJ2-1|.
CSASFWEGMDEQFF
TGCAGTGCTAGTTTCTGGGAGGGCATGGATGAGCAGTTCTTC
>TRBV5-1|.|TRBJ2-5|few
CASSSNRKGETQYF
TGCGCCAGCAGCTCCAACAGGAAAGGAGAGACCCAGTACTTC
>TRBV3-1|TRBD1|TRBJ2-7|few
CASSQTGVEQYF
TGTGCCAGCAGCCAAACAGGGGTCGAGCAGTACTTC
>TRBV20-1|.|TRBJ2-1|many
CSARPWGETANEQFF
TGCAGTGCTAGACCCTGGGGGGAGACAGCCAATGAGCAGTTCTTC
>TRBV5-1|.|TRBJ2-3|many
CASSPGTSSFSTDTQYF
TGCGCCAGCAGCCCAGGGACTTCAAGTTTTAGCACAGATACGCAGTATTTT
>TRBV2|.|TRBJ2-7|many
CASSEEGPLRGTHYEQYF
TGTGCCAGCAGTGAAGAGGGACCTTTGCGAGGGACGCACTACGAGCAGTACTTC
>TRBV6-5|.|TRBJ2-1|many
CASSYSGGGNEQFF
TGTGCCAGCAGTTACTCCGGAGGGGGCAATGAGCAGTTCTTC
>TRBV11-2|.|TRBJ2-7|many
CASSLGPGIPYEQYF
TGTGCCAGCAGCTTAGGGCCAGGGATCCCCTACGAGCAGTACTTC
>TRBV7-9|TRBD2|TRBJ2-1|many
CASSLLAGLYNEQFF
TGTGCCAGCAGCTTGCTAGCGGGACTCTACAATGAGCAGTTCTTC
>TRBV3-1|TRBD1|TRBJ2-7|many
CASSPDRDPYEQYF
TGTGCCAGCAGCCCTGACAGGGACCCCTACGAGCAGTACTTC
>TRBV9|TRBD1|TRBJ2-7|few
CASSEGGGTGTYEQYF
TGTGCCAGCAGCGAAGGGGGAGGGACAGGGACTTACGAGCAGTACTTC
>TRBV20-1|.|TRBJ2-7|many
CSARDYTKPSYEQYF
TGCAGTGCTAGAGACTACACCAAACCTTCCTACGAGCAGTACTTC
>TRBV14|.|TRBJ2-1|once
CASSQDFRLNNEQFF
TGTGCCAGCAGCCAAGATTTTCGACTAAACAATGAGCAGTTCTTC
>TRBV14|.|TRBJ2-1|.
CASSRGLSSSYNEQFF
TGTGCCAGCAGCCGCGGACTATCGAGCTCCTACAATGAGCAGTTCTTC
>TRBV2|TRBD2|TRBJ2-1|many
CASSPAGTSPFSSSYNEQFF
TGTGCCAGCAGTCCCGCGGGGACTAGCCCCTTCTCGAGCTCCTACAATGAGCAGTTCTTC
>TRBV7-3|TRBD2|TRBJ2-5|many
CASSSSGLRRETQYF
TGTGCCAGCAGCTCCTCGGGACTACGAAGAGAGACCCAGTACTTC